This TCR beta chain was retrieved from a study of T cells after yellow fever vaccination. This clonotype was found a few times. Antigen specificity is unknown. Study-level results: Subsequent to the booster, the majority of primary-vaccination clones reappeared (96% CD4, approximately 85% CD8).

TCRdb used MiXCR to reprocess the 5' RACE reads, holding one entry per CDR3 protein. The table has some 500,000 distinct CDR3 sequences, approximately 13% seen once. Germline CDR1 is SGHDT and CDR2 is YYEEEE. Trimming at V came to 2 bases and at J to 3 bases, leaving 7 bases not matched to a gene. This CDR3 is 16 amino acids long. This TCR derives from a man under 40 who received the YFV17D yellow fever vaccine. The material was PBMCs, obtained on the day of the yellow fever booster vaccination. The chain carries TRBV5-6 and TRBJ2-1, with 8 bases matching TRBD2. Written as DNA, the CDR3 is TGTGCCAGCAGCTTAGTGACGGGGGGGATCTACAATGAGCAGTTCTTC. Translated: CASSLVTGGIYNEQFF.